The 27 T cell receptor beta chains in this list originate from one sample, sequenced in a study of spatial heterogeneity in lung cancer. Time point: blood at routine non-recurrence follow-up after resection. TCRdb re-called the 5' RACE reads through MiXCR, storing one row per CDR3 protein. This sample has about 45,000 distinct CDR3 sequences, with about 23% found just once. The starting material was PBMCs, obtained at follow-up. All receptors derive from a female donor with early-stage non-small cell lung cancer.

This clonotype was found many times. This rearrangement joins TRBV7-2 to TRBJ2-4; D is possibly TRBD1 (6 bases). CDR1 is SGHTA, CDR2 FQGNSA, per germline. The CDR3 is 17 residues long. The ends were cut back, 1 base at V and 0 bases at J, with 13 bases in the middle. Written as DNA, the CDR3 is TGTGCCAGCAGCTTAGACAGGGATCGGTTAGCCAAAAACATTCAGTACTTC. This encodes CASSLDRDRLAKNIQYF.

The rearrangement joins TRBV24-1 to TRBJ2-5, with 9 nucleotides matching TRBD1. V was clipped by 4 bases and J by 4 bases; unmatched bases: 6. The CDR3 spans 15 residues. Germline CDR1 KGHDR, CDR2 SFDVKD. In nucleotides, the CDR3 is TGTGCCACCAGTGACCCAAGGGGACAGGGAGAGACCCAGTACTTC. This gives the protein CATSDPRGQGETQYF.

V and J are TRBV11-2 and TRBJ2-3; 9 nucleotides match TRBD2. J lost 5 bases, V lost 7 bases, and 10 bases had no gene match. Germline lookup yields CDR1 SGHAT and CDR2 FQNNGV. CDR3 length: 15 amino acids. DNA of the CDR3: TGTGCCAGCACCGAATTAGGTAGCGGGAGAGATACGCAGTATTTT. It codes for CASTELGSGRDTQYF. The full variable domain, completed using reference TRBV11-2 and TRBJ2-3, is EAGVAQSPRYKIIEKRQSVAFWCNPISGHATLYWYQQILGQGPKLLIQFQNNGVVDDSQLPKDRFSAERLKGVDSTLKIQPAKLEDSAVYLCASTELGSGRDTQYFGPGTRLTVL.

The rearrangement joins TRBV7-2 to TRBJ2-7, with a possible D match to TRBD2 (5 bases). V was pared by 4 bases and J by 5 bases, with 18 bases between. Germline CDR1 reads SGHTA; CDR2 reads FQGNSA. The CDR3 totals 15 residues. CDR3 residues: CASSSIVLGGHEQYF. CDR3 coding DNA: TGTGCCAGCAGCTCTATCGTCCTAGGAGGACACGAGCAGTACTTC.

This chain links TRBV6-1 with TRBJ2-1; 7 bases line up with TRBD2. CDR1 and CDR2 (germline): MNHNS, SASEGT. CDR3 length: 17 amino acids. J lost 6 bases, V lost 0 bases, and 11 bases had no gene match. The CDR3: CASSEAWGDYISNEQFF. The CDR3 bases are TGTGCCAGCAGTGAAGCGTGGGGGGACTATATCTCCAATGAGCAGTTCTTC.

The chain links TRBV5-1 to TRBJ1-1, with D tentatively TRBD1 (6 bases). Trimming stripped 2 bases from V and 3 bases from J, with 11 bases between. Germline CDR1 SGHRS, CDR2 YFSETQ. This CDR3 has 14 residues. The CDR3 loop reads CASSFGGPHTEAFF. DNA for the CDR3: TGCGCCAGCAGCTTCGGGGGGCCACACACTGAAGCTTTCTTT.

V and J are TRBV9 and TRBJ2-3; D is ambiguous. Per the germline V gene, CDR1 is SGDLS and CDR2 is YYNGEE. Trimming shortened V by 4 bases and J by 2 bases, and 11 bases separated the two germline ends. The CDR3 loop spans 14 amino acids. Written as DNA, the CDR3 is TGTGCCAGCAGCATCCGACACGCCACAGATACGCAGTATTTT. Protein sequence: CASSIRHATDTQYF.

This clonotype was counted ten times or more. As DNA, the CDR3 is TGCAGCACTGACACAGATACGCAGTATTTT. Translation: CSTDTDTQYF. The chain carries TRBV29-1 and TRBJ2-3; D is unclear. V was clipped by 8 bases and J by 2 bases, with 5 bases between them. CDR3 length: 10 amino acids. CDR1 is SQVTM, CDR2 ANQGSEA, per germline.

The chain joins TRBV5-4 to TRBJ1-1; no firm D call. Germline loops: CDR1 SGHNT, CDR2 YYREEE (reference sequence). This CDR3 spans 12 amino acids. Trimming shortened V by 3 bases and J by 1 base, and 4 bases separated the two germline ends. This CDR3 reads CASSSRNTEAFF. The DNA for the CDR3 is TGTGCCAGCAGCTCAAGGAACACTGAAGCTTTCTTT.

V and J are TRBV21-1 and TRBJ1-1; the table gives TRBD1 as D, unverified against the DNA. TRBV21-1 is marked as a pseudogene. The CDR3 runs 14 residues. CDR3 coding DNA: TGTGCCAGCAGCATTCGGACGCGGACAGGCCCACCTTACTTT. This encodes CASSIRTRTGPPYF.

This chain connects TRBV11-2 to TRBJ2-7; TRBD2 agrees at 7 bases. Trimming took 6 bases from V and 2 from J; bases not matched to a gene: 4. This CDR3 region has 13 residues. CDR1 is SGHAT and CDR2 is FQNNGV in the germline V gene. CDR3 loop: CASRASGTYEQYV. The CDR3 DNA reads as TGTGCCAGCAGAGCAAGCGGGACCTACGAGCAGTACGTC.

The CDR3: CASRPRGGGTQYF. CDR3 nucleotide sequence: TGTGCCAGCAGACCAAGGGGGGGCGGGACCCAGTACTTC. This chain uses TRBV3-1 with TRBJ2-5, with D possibly TRBD2 on 7 matching bases. Trimming took off 6 bases at V and 7 bases at J, with 15 bases between the two ends. Germline CDR1 LGHDT, CDR2 YNNKEL (reference sequence). This CDR3 is 13 amino acids long.

This clonotype was observed a few times. V is TRBV12-3 or TRBV12-4 and J is TRBJ2-2; TRBD2 matches at 11 bases. The CDR3 contains 16 residues. The V and J ends lost 6 bases and 3 bases, in that order; junction bases with no gene match: 6. The CDR3 nucleotides are TGTGCCAGCAGACTCGGACTAGCGGGTGACACCGGGGAGCTGTTTTTT. This translates into CASRLGLAGDTGELFF.

The rearrangement links TRBV4-1 to TRBJ1-2, with TRBD1 matching over 7 bases. There are 18 residues in the CDR3. The germline gives CDR1 MGHRA, CDR2 YSYEKL. V was clipped by 2 bases and J by 6 bases; unmatched bases: 18. The CDR3 region has the DNA TGCGCCAGCAGCCAACCTCCCATCCGACAGGGTAGGAAGGATGGCTACACCTTC. It specifies CASSQPPIRQGRKDGYTF.

This clonotype was detected only a few times. This chain connects TRBV29-1 to TRBJ2-7, with TRBD2 as a possible D gene (6 bases). Germline CDR1 SQVTM, CDR2 ANQGSEA. Trimming pared 7 bases from V and 3 bases from J, leaving 19 bases between. This CDR3 is built from 14 residues. The CDR3 DNA follows: TGCAGCGCCAGACCGCAGGGAGGAGGCTACGAGCAGTACTTC. It codes for CSARPQGGGYEQYF.

This clonotype was recorded at least ten times. This chain joins TRBV5-1 and TRBJ1-1, with 8 bases identical to TRBD1. Trimming at V came to 4 bases and at J to 3 bases, leaving 5 bases not matched to a gene. CDR1 and CDR2 from the germline V gene are SGHRS and YFSETQ. The CDR3 length is 14 residues. CDR3 bases: TGCGCCAGCAGCCGAGCAGGGGGCGACACTGAAGCTTTCTTT. Translation: CASSRAGGDTEAFF.

The chain employs TRBV3-1 and TRBJ2-2; D is undetermined. CDR1 and CDR2 from the germline V gene are LGHDT and YNNKEL (reference sequence). The CDR3 has 14 amino acids. V gave up 0 bases and J gave up 3 bases, with 5 bases separating them. CDR3 bases: TGTGCCAGCAGCCAAGAGTTGGACACCGGGGAGCTGTTTTTT. This codes for CASSQELDTGELFF.

The rearrangement joins TRBV25-1 to TRBJ2-3; 7 bases map to TRBD1. Germline loops: CDR1 MGHDK, CDR2 SYGVNS. The junction had 9 bases not matched to a gene; V was cut back by 4 bases and J by 8 bases. This CDR3 has 14 residues. CDR3 nucleotide sequence: TGTGCCAGCAGTGTAGGGACAGCCAGGGGTACGCAGTATTTT. Encoded protein: CASSVGTARGTQYF.

V is TRBV5-1 and J is TRBJ1-5, with D uncertain. V was shortened by 4 bases and J by 0 bases, with 11 bases between the two germline ends. This CDR3 is built from 15 residues. Germline V gene lookup returns CDR1 SGHRS and CDR2 YFSETQ. The CDR3 sequence is CASSIQGYSNQPQHF. In DNA, the CDR3 is TGCGCCAGCAGCATACAAGGGTATAGCAATCAGCCCCAGCATTTT.

This clonotype was seen just once. This sequence joins TRBV15 and TRBJ1-2; D gene uncertain. CDR3 length: 15 amino acids. Germline V gene sequence: CDR1 LNHNV, CDR2 YYDKDF (reference sequence). V shed 3 bases and J shed 1 base, with 12 bases lying between them. CDR3: CATSSGVSFNYGYTF. The CDR3 DNA follows: TGTGCCACCAGCAGCGGGGTCTCTTTTAACTATGGCTACACCTTC.

This clonotype showed up many times. The chain carries TRBV15 and TRBJ1-6; 11 bases map to TRBD1. CDR3 length: 15 amino acids. J lost 12 bases, V lost 0 bases, and 4 bases had no gene match. The germline V gene has CDR1 LNHNV and CDR2 YYDKDF (reference sequence). The CDR3 DNA is TGTGCCACCAGCAGAGATAAGGGACAGGGGGAACCCCTCCACTTT. This gives the protein CATSRDKGQGEPLHF.

A few counts support this clonotype. The rearrangement joins TRBV30 to TRBJ2-5; 9 bases are a match to TRBD2. The CDR3 runs 14 residues. CDR1 and CDR2 from the germline V gene are GTSNPN and SVGIG (reference sequence). V trimming: 2 bases; J trimming: 4 bases; junction bases outside the gene matches: 5. The CDR3 region is CAWSPLAGRETQYF. The CDR3 nucleotides are TGTGCCTGGAGTCCTCTAGCGGGAAGAGAGACCCAGTACTTC. The whole variable domain, filled in from reference TRBV30 and TRBJ2-5, reads SQTIHQWPATLVQPVGSPLSLECTVEGTSNPNLYWYRQAAGRGLQLLFYSVGIGQISSEVPQNLSASRPQDRQFILSSKKLLLSDSGFYLCAWSPLAGRETQYFGPGTRLLVL.

This sequence joins TRBV20-1 and TRBJ2-1; 7 bases align to TRBD2. Germline CDR1 and CDR2: DFQATT and SNEGSKA (reference sequence). CDR3 length: 14 amino acids. The junction had 9 bases not matched to a gene; V was cut back by 5 bases and J by 5 bases. For the CDR3, the DNA is TGCAGTGCTGGAAAAGCGGGACCCAACAATGAGCAGTTCTTC. This codes for CSAGKAGPNNEQFF.

The CDR3 sequence is CASSDRGRNTGELFF. CDR3 in DNA: TGTGCCAGCAGCGACAGGGGGCGTAACACCGGGGAGCTGTTTTTT. The V and J genes are TRBV2 and TRBJ2-2; the match to TRBD1 covers 10 bases. The CDR3 runs 15 residues. CDR1 SNHLY and CDR2 FYNNEI come from the germline V gene. V was pared by 6 bases and J by 2 bases, with 3 bases of the junction left unmatched.

This clonotype was detected ten times or more. CDR3 nucleotide sequence: TGTGCCAGCAGCCTTAGGTGGGCGGGAGATCGTGAGCAGTTCTTC. Translating gives CASSLRWAGDREQFF. The gene calls are TRBV7-8 and TRBJ2-1, with 7 nucleotides matching TRBD2. The germline gives CDR1 SGHVS, CDR2 FQNEAQ. The CDR3 runs to 15 residues. V shed 5 bases and J 9 bases; nucleotides not matched to a gene: 13.

About this clonotype: This may be a read error: a much more frequent sequence differs by one nucleotide. This chain's CDR3 is CATQRQDRRNYGYTF. For the CDR3, the DNA is TGTGCCACCCAACGACAGGACAGAAGGAACTATGGCTACACCTTC. The chain is built from TRBV13 and TRBJ1-2, with a weak D call TRBD1 (6 bases). The CDR3 is made up of 15 amino acids. From germline, CDR1 is PRHDT and CDR2 FYEKMQ (reference sequence). V was trimmed by 10 bases and J by 2 bases, leaving 20 bases between them.

This clonotype showed up many times. V and J are TRBV6-5 and TRBJ1-2; a weak D match, TRBD1 (6 bases). Germline lookup yields CDR1 MNHEY and CDR2 SVGAGI. Trimming cost V 5 bases and J 5 bases, with 12 bases left between them. The CDR3 spans 13 residues. CDR3 DNA sequence: TGTGCCAGCAGTACCCAGGGGACGTATGGCTACACCTTC. It translates to CASSTQGTYGYTF.